Following are 10 T cell receptor beta chains from one sample sequenced in a study of shared clonotypes between healthy human individuals. The repertoire was sequenced with immunoSEQ multiplex PCR; TCRdb's copy has only in-frame clones and lacks some. This table has some 2.1 million clones, about 93% appearing once. Naive CD8 populations comprised CD45RO-negative cells positively selected for CCR7, excluding terminally differentiated effector memory CD45RA+ cells. Material: naive CD8+ T cells from PBMCs. These receptors were obtained from a man aged 18 to 30 in good health. Some clones in this sample may be carry-over from other donors' samples.

As concerns this clone: Distinct nucleotide sequences in the sample also encode this CDR3. V gene TRBV6-5 combines with J gene TRBJ2-1, with D unresolved. Germline V gene sequence: CDR1 MNHEY, CDR2 SVGAGI. This CDR3 has 11 amino acids. Trimming took 6 bases from V and 7 from J, leaving 7 bases between them. The CDR3, as DNA: TGTGCCAGCAGCCTAGGGAATGAGCAGTTCTTC. Amino acids: CASSLGNEQFF.

The chain has TRBV29-1 and TRBJ2-5; weak D call: TRBD1 (6 bases). The germline V and J ends were trimmed by 3 bases and 2 bases, with 13 bases remaining between them. The CDR3 has 14 amino acids. Germline V gene sequence: CDR1 SQVTM, CDR2 ANQGSEA. This CDR3 reads CSVDVGHGQETQYF. CDR3 DNA: TGCAGCGTTGATGTGGGACACGGACAAGAGACCCAGTACTTC.

This chain uses TRBV11-2 with TRBJ1-1; tentative D call: TRBD1 (6 bases). Germline CDR1 and CDR2: SGHAT and FQNNGV. This CDR3 comprises 17 residues. Trimming shortened V by 2 bases and J by 6 bases, and 22 bases separated the two germline ends. This CDR3 reads CASSLRDLGGERPEAFF. The CDR3, as DNA: TGTGCCAGCAGCTTACGGGACCTAGGGGGTGAACGCCCTGAAGCTTTCTTT.

The genes are TRBV5-1 and TRBJ1-1; possible D gene TRBD1, 6 bases. The V gene lost 0 bases and the J gene lost 7 bases, with 13 bases spanning the gap. CDR1 and CDR2 (germline): SGHRS, YFSETQ. The CDR3 covers 14 residues. CDR3 in DNA: TGCGCCAGCAGCTTGGTGCAGGGGCAGGATGAAGCTTTCTTT. Residues: CASSLVQGQDEAFF.

The V and J genes are TRBV11-2 and TRBJ2-5; tentative D call: TRBD2 (6 bases). This CDR3 spans 18 amino acids. The germline gives CDR1 SGHAT, CDR2 FQNNGV. Trimming took off 3 bases at V and 5 bases at J, with 25 bases between the two ends. CDR3 bases: TGTGCCAGCAGCTTTTACCCTCTGACTAGTCCACTGCATGAGACCCAGTACTTC. This sequence encodes CASSFYPLTSPLHETQYF.

The rearrangement links TRBV27 to TRBJ1-2; D is uncertain. The CDR3 runs to 13 residues. The V gene lost 4 bases and the J gene lost 3 bases, with 9 bases spanning the gap. Germline V gene lookup returns CDR1 MNHEY and CDR2 SMNVEV (reference sequence). This CDR3 is CASSWDRYYGYTF. The CDR3, as DNA: TGTGCCAGCAGTTGGGATCGTTACTATGGCTACACCTTC.

This rearrangement joins TRBV4-1 to TRBJ2-7, with 8 bases lining up with TRBD2. This CDR3 is built from 17 residues. CDR1 is MGHRA and CDR2 is YSYEKL in the germline V gene. Germline trimming cut 1 base from V and 2 bases from J; bases unmatched to any gene: 10. The DNA of the CDR3 is TGCGCCAGCAGCCAAGTGGGTAGCGGGATCTTAGCCTACGAGCAGTACTTC. This sequence encodes CASSQVGSGILAYEQYF.

The rearrangement uses TRBV7-9 and TRBJ2-3; D is undetermined. CDR1 is SEHNR and CDR2 is FQNEAQ in the germline V gene (reference sequence). V gave up 1 base and J gave up 7 bases, with 15 bases separating them. The CDR3 is 15 amino acids. This CDR3 is CASSLDRAAWHTQYF. In DNA form, the CDR3 reads TGTGCCAGCAGCTTAGATAGGGCCGCTTGGCATACGCAGTATTTT.

This clone was seen once. This sequence joins TRBV27 and TRBJ2-7, with a weak D call TRBD2 (6 bases). The V gene lost 5 bases and the J gene lost 6 bases, with 20 bases spanning the gap. CDR1 MNHEY and CDR2 SMNVEV come from the germline V gene (reference sequence). The CDR3 runs 15 residues. The CDR3 region has the DNA TGTGCCAGCAGTCTCCGGGGAGGCCTTAGGACCGAGCAGTACTTC. This gives the protein CASSLRGGLRTEQYF.

A note on this clone: The sample has other DNA sequences that encode this CDR3 too. J is TRBJ2-7 and V is TRBV27; no clear D gene. Germline CDR1 reads MNHEY; CDR2 reads SMNVEV (reference sequence). Trimming stripped 2 bases from V and 2 bases from J, with 13 bases between. There are 15 residues in the CDR3. The CDR3 coding sequence is TGTGCCAGCAGTTTAAGTACGGGCCAGACCTACGAGCAGTACTTC. As protein: CASSLSTGQTYEQYF.